The source of this T cell receptor beta chain is a study of regulatory T cells in long-lasting Graves disease. Study conclusions and caveats: Patients with persistent Graves' had lower TCR diversity than newly diagnosed patients.

TCR beta libraries were built with iRepertoire HTBI primers and Arm-PCR of CDR3 regions. TCRdb fed the multiplex PCR reads into MiXCR, producing one record per CDR3 protein. The data contain 600,000 to 650,000 distinct CDR3 sequences, approximately 15% of them singletons. Time point in this sample: newly diagnosed GD, antithyroid drugs for less than 3 months. PBMC RNA served as the TCR library source. Patients all came to the study from an endocrinology department in Xi'an, China. Deletions cut 2 bases from V and 4 bases from J, with 17 bases between. Germline CDR1 and CDR2: MNHEY and SVGEGT. This CDR3 is 16 amino acids long. Many counts were recorded for this clonotype. Its antigen remains unidentified. These sequences were also reported in another study, on T cells in Graves' hyperthyroidism and ophthalmopathy. That report notes: Each patient was aged 18 to 65 and had newly diagnosed hyperthyroidism of under 2 months' duration. Clinicians diagnosed patients from clinical symptoms, serum thyroxine and TRAb, thyroid ultrasound and orbital computed tomography.

The sequence derives from a woman in her 30s with Graves disease. The gene calls are TRBV6-2 or TRBV6-3 and TRBJ1-1; the D is unclear. The specimen was peripheral blood mononuclear cells (PBMCs), collected at new diagnosis, from a patient treated with antithyroid drugs. CDR3 sequence: CASSYQFLGVRTEAFF. The CDR3 DNA reads as TGTGCCAGCAGTTACCAGTTCCTAGGTGTGCGCACTGAAGCTTTCTTT.